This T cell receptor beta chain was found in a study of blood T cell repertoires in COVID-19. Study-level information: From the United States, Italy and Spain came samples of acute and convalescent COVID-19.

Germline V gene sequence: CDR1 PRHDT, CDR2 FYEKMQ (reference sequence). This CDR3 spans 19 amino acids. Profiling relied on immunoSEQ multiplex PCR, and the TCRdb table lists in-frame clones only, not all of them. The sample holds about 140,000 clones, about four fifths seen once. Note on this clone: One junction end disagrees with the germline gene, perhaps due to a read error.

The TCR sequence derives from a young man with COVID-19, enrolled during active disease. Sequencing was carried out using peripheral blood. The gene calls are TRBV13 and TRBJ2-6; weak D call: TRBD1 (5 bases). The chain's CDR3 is CASSVGVRSHYSGANVLTF. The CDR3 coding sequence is TGTGCCAGCAGCGTAGGGGTGAGGAGCCATTACTCTGGGGCCAACGTCCTGACTTTC.